These 9 T cell receptor beta chains originate from one sample sequenced in a study of T cell responses to AZD1222 COVID-19 vaccine. Profiled with immunoSEQ multiplex PCR; TCRdb holds only in-frame clones, not every one. The table lists about 160,000 clones, 80% to 95% of them singletons, with around 4% in the top ten. This sample comprised peripheral blood, obtained on day 0 of AZD1222 vaccination. All receptors derive from an adult in good health.

The genes are TRBV5-1 and TRBJ2-1, with 11 bases lining up with TRBD2. Per the germline V gene, CDR1 is SGHRS and CDR2 is YFSETQ. Trimming at V came to 4 bases and at J to 4 bases, leaving 7 bases not matched to a gene. The CDR3 runs to 16 residues. The CDR3 nucleotides are TGCGCCAGCAGCGCAAGGACTAGCGGGCTGTACAATGAGCAGTTCTTC. Residues: CASSARTSGLYNEQFF.

This clone was picked up one time. The chain is built from TRBV5-1 and TRBJ1-3, with a weak D call TRBD1 (6 bases). CDR3 length equals 15 residues. CDR1 and CDR2 (germline): SGHRS, YFSETQ. With 4 bases removed from V and 4 bases from J, the gap between germline ends came to 15 bases. The CDR3 here is CASSTTGSKGNTIYF. The CDR3 bases are TGCGCCAGCAGCACTACAGGGTCCAAAGGAAACACCATATATTTT.

This clone was picked up one time. This rearrangement joins TRBV28 to TRBJ1-5; D is uncertain. Germline V gene lookup returns CDR1 MDHEN and CDR2 SYDVKM. The CDR3 sequence is 15 residues long. Trimming removed 6 bases at V and 3 bases at J, with 15 bases between. DNA for the CDR3: TGTGCCAGCAGCCCCCCGGGAGGGATCAATCAGCCCCAGCATTTT. This sequence encodes CASSPPGGINQPQHF.

The chain links TRBV15 to TRBJ2-4; 7 bases agree with TRBD2. The CDR3 runs 14 residues. CDR1 is LNHNV and CDR2 is YYDKDF in the germline V gene (reference sequence). The junction had 3 bases not matched to a gene; V was cut back by 1 base and J by 6 bases. Written as DNA, the CDR3 is TGTGCCACCAGCAGAGGACTAGCTGGAAACATTCAGTACTTC. It yields the protein CATSRGLAGNIQYF.

V and J are TRBV5-1 and TRBJ1-4; no reliable D call. Trimming removed 7 bases from V and 0 bases from J, with 10 bases in between. Germline CDR1 SGHRS, CDR2 YFSETQ. This CDR3 has 14 residues. DNA for the CDR3: TGCGCCAGCGGCCCACAAGCAACTAATGAAAAACTGTTTTTT. It specifies CASGPQATNEKLFF.

This clone was counted once. The J gene is TRBJ1-1, the V gene TRBV19, with D unclear. The CDR3 spans 10 residues. Trimming shortened V by 6 bases and J by 10 bases, and 9 bases separated the two germline ends. Per the germline V gene, CDR1 is LNHDA and CDR2 is SQIVND (reference sequence). CDR3 nucleotide sequence: TGTGCCAGTAGCCAAGGTCGAGCTTTCTTT. It is translated as CASSQGRAFF.

This clone was found a few times. The gene calls are TRBV30 and TRBJ1-3; D remains unclear. CDR1 is GTSNPN, CDR2 SVGIG, per germline (reference sequence). The CDR3 sequence is 12 residues long. Trimming cost V 4 bases and J 4 bases, with 8 bases left between them. The CDR3 here is CAWTPGGNTIYF. The CDR3 DNA follows: TGTGCCTGGACTCCCGGCGGAAACACCATATATTTT.

The J gene is TRBJ1-1, the V gene TRBV5-1, with a tentative D call TRBD1 (6 bases). This CDR3 comprises 14 residues. Trimming removed 2 bases from V and 3 bases from J, with 11 bases in between. CDR1 and CDR2 (germline): SGHRS, YFSETQ. Here the CDR3 DNA reads TGCGCCAGCAGCTTACAGGGCATGGACACTGAAGCTTTCTTT. Translating gives CASSLQGMDTEAFF.

The chain joins TRBV6-5 to TRBJ2-7; D call uncertain. V was shortened by 5 bases and J by 4 bases, with 18 bases between the two germline ends. This CDR3 has 15 amino acids. Germline-derived CDR1 and CDR2 are MNHEY and SVGAGI. The CDR3 DNA reads as TGTGCCAGCAGTCACGTAGTGGGTTTCGAATACGAGCAGTACTTC. Its protein is CASSHVVGFEYEQYF.